This TCR beta chain was sequenced in a study of CD8 T cells in ankylosing spondylitis. As concerns this clonotype: Its specificity is not known. The junction shows a germline mismatch at one end, possibly a read error.

Construction of TCR beta libraries was performed using quantitative 5'-RACE with molecular barcodes. MiXCR, run by TCRdb on the 5' RACE reads, gives a single entry per CDR3 protein. The table records roughly 240,000 distinct CDR3 sequences, roughly 32% of them present only once. This CDR3 has 8 residues. Germline-derived CDR1 and CDR2 are SEHNR and FQNEAQ (reference sequence). Regarding the study as a whole: Ankylosing spondylitis blood appeared to carry a characteristic TCR beta motif of eight or nine highly homologous variants. Significant enrichment of disease-linked clones was reported in matched ankylosing spondylitis synovial fluid.

The sequenced material came from blood, either unsorted or a sorted T cell fraction (not recorded which). The TCR originated in a male donor with ankylosing spondylitis or in good health (not recorded which). The chain is built from TRBV7-9 and TRBJ1-5; D gene uncertain. This CDR3 reads CASSFPPF. The CDR3 DNA reads TGTGCCAGCAGCTTCCCCCCTTTT.